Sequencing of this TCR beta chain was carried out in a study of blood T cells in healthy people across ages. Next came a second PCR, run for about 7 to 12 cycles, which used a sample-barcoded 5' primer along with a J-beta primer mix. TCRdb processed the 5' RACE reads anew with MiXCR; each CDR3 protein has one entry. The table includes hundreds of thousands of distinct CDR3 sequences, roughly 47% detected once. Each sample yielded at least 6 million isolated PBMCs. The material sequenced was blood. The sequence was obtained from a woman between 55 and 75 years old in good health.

In DNA, the CDR3 is TGTGCCAGCAGGGAGGACAAGGCCTACGAGCAGTACTTC. Translating it yields CASREDKAYEQYF. This chain joins TRBV6-6 and TRBJ2-7; D may match TRBD1 or TRBD2 (5 bases each). V dropped 6 bases and J dropped 2 bases, with 11 bases sitting between them. The CDR3 spans 13 residues. Germline lookup yields CDR1 MNHNY and CDR2 SVGAGI (reference sequence).